Listed below are T cell receptor beta chains from one sample, sequenced in a study of T cell responses to AZD1222 COVID-19 vaccine. The data were produced by immunoSEQ multiplex PCR, yet TCRdb's version contains in-frame clones alone and is incomplete. The sample holds hundreds of thousands of clones, about 94% seen once. The source material was peripheral blood, sampled 28 days after the second AZD1222 dose. The receptors derive from an adult who received the AZD1222 COVID-19 vaccine. Both conserved end residues are part of each CDR3. The order of the fields is clone size, J gene, V gene, CDR3 length, D gene, CDR3 protein, CDR3 DNA. The D gene is left open where the match is weak. The size field is filled for only some rows; it gives once, few, many or a size class.

>NA|TRBJ1-3|TRBV9|16|NA
CASSVLTGGGGNTIYF
TGTGCCAGCAGCGTACTTACAGGAGGTGGTGGAAACACCATATATTTT
>few|TRBJ2-1|TRBV6-1|14|TRBD2
CASSELAGADEQFF
TGTGCCAGCAGTGAACTAGCGGGGGCGGATGAGCAGTTCTTC
>NA|TRBJ2-5|TRBV19|14|TRBD2
CASSIAGEGQTQYF
TGTGCCAGTAGTATAGCCGGGGAGGGACAGACCCAGTACTTC
>NA|TRBJ2-7|TRBV6-1|13|TRBD1
CASSEGTGLPQYF
TGTGCCAGCAGTGAAGGGACAGGGCTTCCCCAGTACTTC
>NA|TRBJ1-1|TRBV5-1|13|NA
CASSPQQGTEAFF
TGCGCCAGCAGCCCCCAACAGGGAACTGAAGCTTTCTTT
>NA|TRBJ1-4|TRBV5-1|14|NA
CASSKETFYEKLFF
TGCGCCAGCAGTAAAGAAACCTTCTATGAAAAACTGTTTTTT
>NA|TRBJ2-1|TRBV28|12|TRBD2
CAARGVLGEQFF
TGTGCCGCGCGGGGGGTTTTGGGTGAGCAGTTCTTC
>NA|TRBJ2-4|TRBV7-8|14|NA
CASSLGIAKNIQYF
TGTGCCAGCAGCCTAGGGATTGCCAAAAACATTCAGTACTTC
>NA|TRBJ1-1|TRBV20-1|16|TRBD1
CSASVAAGGLGTEAFF
TGCAGTGCTAGTGTAGCGGCAGGGGGCTTAGGCACTGAAGCTTTCTTT
>once|TRBJ2-3|TRBV5-1|12|NA
CASSPTGDTQYF
TGCGCCAGCAGTCCGACCGGGGATACGCAGTATTTT
>NA|TRBJ2-5|TRBV2|13|NA
CAGSQGLQETQYF
TGTGCCGGATCACAAGGCCTTCAAGAGACCCAGTACTTC
>NA|TRBJ2-2|TRBV5-6|13|NA
CASSLERTGELFF
TGTGCCAGCAGCTTGGAAAGGACCGGGGAGCTGTTTTTT
>once|TRBJ2-7|TRBV28|12|NA
CASRTKGYEQYF
TGTGCCAGCAGGACGAAGGGGTACGAGCAGTACTTC
>NA|TRBJ1-3|TRBV18|16|TRBD1
CASSRDRGRTGNTIYF
TGTGCCAGCTCTCGGGACAGGGGTAGAACTGGAAACACCATATATTTT
>NA|TRBJ1-1|TRBV6-5|15|NA
CASSYAGHENTEAFF
TGTGCCAGCAGTTACGCGGGACACGAGAACACTGAAGCTTTCTTT
>once|TRBJ2-6|TRBV7-6|17|TRBD1
CARHRDRKSSGANVLTF
TGTGCCAGACACCGGGACAGAAAGAGCTCTGGGGCCAACGTCCTGACTTTC
>once|TRBJ2-1|TRBV5-1|18|TRBD1
CASSVQPRTGGTYNEQFF
TGCGCCAGCAGCGTACAACCGCGGACAGGGGGCACCTACAATGAGCAGTTCTTC
>NA|TRBJ1-2|TRBV7-2|13|NA
CASSAGTGYGYTF
TGTGCCAGCAGCGCCGGGACGGGCTATGGCTACACCTTC
>NA|TRBJ1-5|TRBV19|14|TRBD1
CASRTGQGAQPQHF
TGTGCCAGTAGAACCGGACAGGGCGCTCAGCCCCAGCATTTT
>NA|TRBJ2-7|TRBV7-3|14|TRBD2
CASRSTSGRGEQYF
TGTGCCAGCAGGTCGACTAGCGGGAGGGGTGAGCAGTACTTC
>NA|TRBJ2-7|TRBV4-3|14|TRBD1
CASSQDTGGAEQYF
TGCGCCAGCAGCCAAGATACAGGGGGCGCCGAGCAGTACTTC
>NA|TRBJ2-1|TRBV28|11|NA
CASSLGVGQFF
TGTGCCAGCAGTTTGGGGGTAGGGCAGTTCTTC
>NA|TRBJ1-1|TRBV30|14|NA
CAWNPPPLNTEAFF
TGTGCCTGGAATCCTCCTCCCTTGAACACTGAAGCTTTCTTT
>NA|TRBJ1-4|TRBV5-1|15|NA
CASSLNSATNEKLFF
TGCGCCAGCAGCCTGAACAGCGCAACTAATGAAAAACTGTTTTTT
>NA|TRBJ1-2|TRBV2|11|NA
CASSERSRGTF
TGTGCCAGCAGTGAGCGGTCCCGCGGTACCTTC
>NA|TRBJ2-5|TRBV7-2|14|NA
CASSSGLLRETQYF
TGTGCCAGCAGCTCGGGACTCCTTCGGGAGACCCAGTACTTC
>NA|TRBJ2-7|TRBV30|14|TRBD2
CAWSGTSRHYEQYF
TGTGCCTGGAGCGGGACTAGCCGACACTACGAGCAGTACTTC
>NA|TRBJ2-7|TRBV12-3/TRBV12-4|12|NA
CASSLTLYEQYF
TGTGCCAGCAGCTTGACCCTCTACGAGCAGTACTTC
>once|TRBJ2-5|TRBV9|13|NA
CASSVRTGETQYF
TGTGCCAGCAGCGTCCGAACCGGAGAGACCCAGTACTTC
>NA|TRBJ2-6|TRBV18|17|NA
CASSATAQVSGANVLTF
TGTGCCAGCTCAGCGACAGCTCAAGTCTCTGGGGCCAACGTCCTGACTTTC
>NA|TRBJ1-6|TRBV6-5|15|TRBD1
CASRVDRAYNSPLHF
TGTGCCAGCAGAGTCGACAGGGCCTATAATTCACCCCTCCACTTT
>NA|TRBJ2-3|TRBV2|16|TRBD2
CASRPLAGAITDTQYF
TGTGCCAGCAGGCCACTAGCGGGGGCCATAACAGATACGCAGTATTTT
>NA|TRBJ2-1|TRBV13|15|NA
CASSHQNNRESEQFF
TGTGCCAGCAGCCACCAAAACAACAGGGAGAGTGAGCAGTTCTTC
>few|TRBJ2-5|TRBV5-8|15|NA
CASSSRGRGQETQYF
TGTGCCAGCAGCTCCCGGGGAAGGGGTCAAGAGACCCAGTACTTC
>NA|TRBJ1-6|TRBV18|17|TRBD1
CASSLLTSRGPNSPLHF
TGTGCCAGCTCACTCCTCACCTCCAGGGGGCCCAATTCACCCCTCCACTTT
>NA|TRBJ1-3|TRBV5-1|15|TRBD1
CASSLATGGGNTIYF
TGCGCCAGCAGCTTGGCGACAGGGGGTGGAAACACCATATATTTT
>NA|TRBJ2-3|TRBV19|16|TRBD2
CASSPIAGGRGDTQYF
TGTGCCAGTAGTCCGATAGCGGGAGGGAGGGGAGATACGCAGTATTTT
>NA|TRBJ1-1|TRBV6-5|15|NA
CASSPSSASNTEAFF
TGTGCCAGCAGTCCAAGTTCCGCTTCGAACACTGAAGCTTTCTTT
>NA|TRBJ2-3|TRBV5-5|13|NA
CASSSLQGVTQYF
TGTGCCAGCAGCTCCCTGCAGGGTGTTACGCAGTATTTT
>NA|TRBJ2-4|TRBV19|16|TRBD1
CASSTYRGIGKNIQYF
TGTGCCAGTAGTACCTACAGGGGAATTGGCAAAAACATTCAGTACTTC
>NA|TRBJ1-5|TRBV6-2/TRBV6-3|15|NA
CASRYRLRDNQPQHF
TGTGCCAGCAGATACAGGTTGAGGGACAATCAGCCCCAGCATTTT
>NA|TRBJ1-1|TRBV18|14|NA
CASSPLPDSYEAFF
TGTGCCAGCTCACCACTCCCGGACAGCTATGAAGCTTTCTTT
>NA|TRBJ2-7|TRBV3-1/TRBV3-2|12|NA
CASSHGGYEQYF
TGTGCCAGCAGCCATGGGGGCTACGAGCAGTACTTC
>NA|TRBJ1-4|TRBV3-1/TRBV3-2|14|TRBD1
CASSHRTGNEKLFF
TGTGCCAGCAGCCATAGGACAGGAAATGAAAAACTGTTTTTT
>NA|TRBJ1-5|TRBV6-5|14|NA
CASSTDRNNQPQHF
TGTGCCAGCAGCACCGACCGGAACAATCAGCCCCAGCATTTT